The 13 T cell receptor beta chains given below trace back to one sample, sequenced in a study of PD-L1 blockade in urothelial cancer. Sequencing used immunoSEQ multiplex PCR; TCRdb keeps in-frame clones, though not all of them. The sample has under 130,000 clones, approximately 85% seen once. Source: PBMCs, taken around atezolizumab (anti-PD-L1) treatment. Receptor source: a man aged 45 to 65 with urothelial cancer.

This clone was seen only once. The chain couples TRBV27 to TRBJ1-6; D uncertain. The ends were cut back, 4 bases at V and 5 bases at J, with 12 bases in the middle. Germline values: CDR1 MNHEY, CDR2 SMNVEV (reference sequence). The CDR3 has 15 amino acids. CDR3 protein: CASSSPRKDNSPLHF. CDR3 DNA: TGTGCCAGCAGTTCCCCTAGAAAGGATAATTCACCCCTCCACTTT.

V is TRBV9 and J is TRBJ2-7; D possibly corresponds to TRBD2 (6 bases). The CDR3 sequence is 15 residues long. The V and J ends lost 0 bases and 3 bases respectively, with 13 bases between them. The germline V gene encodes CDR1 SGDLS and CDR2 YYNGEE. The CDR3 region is CASSVGRGPYYEQYF. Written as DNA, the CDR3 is TGTGCCAGCAGCGTAGGGAGGGGACCCTACTACGAGCAGTACTTC.

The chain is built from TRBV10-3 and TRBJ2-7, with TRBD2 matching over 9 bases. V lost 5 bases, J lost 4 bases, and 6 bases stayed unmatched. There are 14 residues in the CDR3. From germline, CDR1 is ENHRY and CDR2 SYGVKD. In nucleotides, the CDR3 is TGTGCCATCAGTAACATAGCGGGAGCTTACGAGCAGTACTTC. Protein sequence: CAISNIAGAYEQYF.

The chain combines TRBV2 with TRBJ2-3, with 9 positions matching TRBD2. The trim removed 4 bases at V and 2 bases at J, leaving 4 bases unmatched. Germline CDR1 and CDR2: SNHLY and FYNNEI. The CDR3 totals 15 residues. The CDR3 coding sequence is TGTGCCAGCAGTGGGTCTAGCGGGGACACAGATACGCAGTATTTT. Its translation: CASSGSSGDTDTQYF.

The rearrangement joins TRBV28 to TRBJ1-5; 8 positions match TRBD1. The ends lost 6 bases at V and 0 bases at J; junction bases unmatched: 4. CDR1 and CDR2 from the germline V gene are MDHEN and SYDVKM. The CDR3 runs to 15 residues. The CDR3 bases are TGTGCCAGCAGCGTCAGGGGGCTTAGCAATCAGCCCCAGCATTTT. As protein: CASSVRGLSNQPQHF.

The CDR3 spells CASSLLGGTQPQHF. The DNA of the CDR3 is TGTGCCAGCAGTTTATTAGGAGGGACTCAGCCCCAGCATTTT. The rearrangement links TRBV27 to TRBJ1-5; D is possibly TRBD1 (5 bases). Per the germline V gene, CDR1 is MNHEY and CDR2 is SMNVEV (reference sequence). V lost 1 base and J 6 bases, leaving 10 bases between the germline ends. The CDR3 consists of 14 residues.

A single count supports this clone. CDR3 residues: CASSPSSDYGYTF. As DNA, the CDR3 is TGTGCCAGCTCACCTTCTAGCGACTATGGCTACACCTTC. The chain carries TRBV18 and TRBJ1-2, with D unclear. The CDR3 is 13 amino acids. V was shortened by 3 bases and J by 3 bases, with 8 bases between the two germline ends. Germline CDR1 KGHSH, CDR2 LQKENI.

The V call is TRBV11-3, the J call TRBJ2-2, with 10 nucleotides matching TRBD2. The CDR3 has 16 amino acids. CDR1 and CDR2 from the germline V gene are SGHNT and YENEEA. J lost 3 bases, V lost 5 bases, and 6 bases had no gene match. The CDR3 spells CASSHVLAGDTGELFF. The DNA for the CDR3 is TGTGCCAGCAGCCACGTGCTAGCGGGAGACACCGGGGAGCTGTTTTTT.

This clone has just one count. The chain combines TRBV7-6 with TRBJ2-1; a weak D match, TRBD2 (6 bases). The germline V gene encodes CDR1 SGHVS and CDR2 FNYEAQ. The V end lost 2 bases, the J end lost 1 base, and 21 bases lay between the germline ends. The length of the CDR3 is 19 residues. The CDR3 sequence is CASSLTIYGSDRSYNEQFF. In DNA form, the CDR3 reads TGTGCCAGCAGCTTAACGATATACGGGAGTGATCGATCCTACAATGAGCAGTTCTTC.

In nucleotides, the CDR3 is TGTGCCAGCAGCTTCTCCGGGAGTAAATACAATGAGCAGTTCTTC. This translates into CASSFSGSKYNEQFF. The chain combines TRBV7-9 with TRBJ2-1; maybe TRBD2 (6 bases). With 3 bases removed from V and 4 bases from J, the gap between germline ends came to 13 bases. The CDR3 length is 15 residues. CDR1 and CDR2 from the germline V gene are SEHNR and FQNEAQ (reference sequence). Complete variable domain (other parts from reference TRBV7-9 and TRBJ2-1): DTGVSQNPRHKITKRGQNVTFRCDPISEHNRLYWYRQTLGQGPEFLTYFQNEAQLEKSRLLSDRFSAERPKGSFSTLEIQRTEQGDSAMYLCASSFSGSKYNEQFFGPGTRLTVL.

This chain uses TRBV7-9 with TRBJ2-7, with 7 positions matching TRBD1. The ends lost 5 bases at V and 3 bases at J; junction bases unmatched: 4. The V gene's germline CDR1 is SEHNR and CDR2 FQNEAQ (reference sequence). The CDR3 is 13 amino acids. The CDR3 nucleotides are TGTGCCAGCAGCGCCGGGACAGTCTACGAGCAGTACTTC. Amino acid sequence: CASSAGTVYEQYF. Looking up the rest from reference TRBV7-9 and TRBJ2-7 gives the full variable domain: DTGVSQNPRHKITKRGQNVTFRCDPISEHNRLYWYRQTLGQGPEFLTYFQNEAQLEKSRLLSDRFSAERPKGSFSTLEIQRTEQGDSAMYLCASSAGTVYEQYFGPGTRLTVT.

CDR3 sequence reads: CASTRFGGRNIQYF. CDR3 in DNA: TGTGCCAGCACCCGGTTCGGCGGTCGAAACATTCAGTACTTC. The chain combines TRBV13 with TRBJ2-4; no reliable D call. Germline V gene sequence: CDR1 PRHDT, CDR2 FYEKMQ (reference sequence). Trimming took 7 bases from V and 6 from J, leaving 16 bases between them. This CDR3 is built from 14 residues.

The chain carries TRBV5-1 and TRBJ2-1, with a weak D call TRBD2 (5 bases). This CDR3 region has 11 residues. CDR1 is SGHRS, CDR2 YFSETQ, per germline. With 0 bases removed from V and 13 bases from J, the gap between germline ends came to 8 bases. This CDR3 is CASSLAREQFF. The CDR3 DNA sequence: TGCGCCAGCAGCTTGGCGAGGGAACAGTTCTTC.